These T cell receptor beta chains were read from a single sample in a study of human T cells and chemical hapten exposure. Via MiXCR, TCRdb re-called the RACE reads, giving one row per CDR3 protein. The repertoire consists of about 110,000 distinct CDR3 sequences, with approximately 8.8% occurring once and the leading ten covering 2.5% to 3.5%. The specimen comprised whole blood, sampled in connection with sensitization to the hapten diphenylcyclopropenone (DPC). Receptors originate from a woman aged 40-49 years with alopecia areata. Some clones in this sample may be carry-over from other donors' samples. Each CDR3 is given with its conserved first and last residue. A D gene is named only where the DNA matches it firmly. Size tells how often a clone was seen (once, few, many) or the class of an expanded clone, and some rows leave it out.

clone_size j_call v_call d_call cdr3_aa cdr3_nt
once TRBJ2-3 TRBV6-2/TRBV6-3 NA CASCPGGPTDTQYF TGTGCCAGCTGCCCCGGGGGGCCGACAGATACGCAGTATTTT
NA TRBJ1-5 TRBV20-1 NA CSARGQGGGNQRQHF TGCAGTGCTAGAGGGCAGGGAGGTGGCAATCAGCGCCAGCATTTT
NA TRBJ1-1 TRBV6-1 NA CASILNTEAFF TGTGCCAGCATCCTGAACACTGAAGCTTTCTTT
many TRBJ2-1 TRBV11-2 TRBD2 CASSFGGLAGAPFYNEQFF TGTGCCAGCAGCTTCGGGGGACTAGCGGGGGCCCCATTCTACAATGAGCAGTTCTTC
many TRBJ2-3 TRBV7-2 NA CASSLAVPDTQYF TGTGCCAGCAGCTTAGCTGTTCCAGATACGCAGTATTTT
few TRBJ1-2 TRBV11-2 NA CASSSTQPAQYGYTF TGTGCCAGCAGTTCCACGCAGCCAGCTCAGTATGGCTACACCTTC
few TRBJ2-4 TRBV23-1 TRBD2 CASSQAFSGTSGDTAKNIQYF TGCGCCAGCAGTCAAGCCTTCTCCGGAACTAGCGGGGACACGGCCAAAAACATTCAGTACTTC
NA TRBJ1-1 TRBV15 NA CATSNWVQLTEAFF TGTGCCACCAGCAACTGGGTCCAACTCACTGAAGCTTTCTTT
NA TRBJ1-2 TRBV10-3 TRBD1 CAISKQGAYGYTF TGTGCCATCAGTAAACAGGGGGCTTATGGCTACACCTTC
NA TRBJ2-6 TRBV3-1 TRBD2 CASSQDAGGSGANVLTF TGTGCCAGCAGCCAAGATGCGGGGGGATCTGGGGCCAACGTCCTGACTTTC
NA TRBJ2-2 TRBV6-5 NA CASSWGGQDFRRGGELFF TGTGCCAGCAGTTGGGGGGGACAGGATTTTAGGAGAGGCGGGGAGCTGTTTTTT
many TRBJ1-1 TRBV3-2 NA CASSQDTLGRGAEAFF TGTGCCAGCAGCCAAGATACGCTTGGGAGGGGGGCTGAAGCTTTCTTT
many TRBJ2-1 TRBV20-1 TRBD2 CSAPLAGGINEQFF TGCAGTGCCCCACTAGCGGGGGGGATAAATGAGCAGTTCTTC
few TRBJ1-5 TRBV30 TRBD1 CAWSVQGAFQPQHF TGTGCCTGGAGTGTACAGGGGGCATTTCAGCCCCAGCATTTT
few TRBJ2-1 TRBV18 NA CASSPHNEQFF TGTGCCAGCTCACCCCACAATGAGCAGTTCTTC
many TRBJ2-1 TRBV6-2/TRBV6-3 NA CASNGQPNYNEQFF TGTGCCAGCAACGGACAGCCGAATTACAATGAGCAGTTCTTC
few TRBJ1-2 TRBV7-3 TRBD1 CASSLEPTGDSNYGYTF TGTGCCAGCAGCTTAGAGCCTACAGGGGACAGCAACTATGGCTACACCTTC
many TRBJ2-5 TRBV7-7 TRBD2 CASSLGLSGREETQYF TGTGCCAGCAGCCTAGGGCTGAGCGGGAGGGAGGAGACCCAGTACTTC
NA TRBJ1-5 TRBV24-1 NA CATSVGGTSNQPQHF TGTGCCACCAGTGTCGGGGGGACTAGCAATCAGCCCCAGCATTTT
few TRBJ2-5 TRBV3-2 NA CASSPPWAETQYF TGTGCCAGCAGCCCTCCGTGGGCAGAGACCCAGTACTTC
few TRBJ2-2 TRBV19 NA CASSTRAGELFF TGTGCCAGTAGTACCAGGGCCGGGGAGCTGTTTTTT
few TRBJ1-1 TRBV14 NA CASSPRRLNTEAFF TGTGCCAGCAGCCCCCGGCGCTTGAACACTGAAGCTTTCTTT
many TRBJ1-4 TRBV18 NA CASSPEVQKKLFF TGTGCCAGCTCCCCGGAGGTGCAGAAAAAACTGTTTTTT
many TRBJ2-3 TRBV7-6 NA CASSYRGRGGDTQYF TGTGCCAGCAGCTACCGAGGAAGGGGGGGGGATACGCAGTATTTT
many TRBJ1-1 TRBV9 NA CASSVGTVNTEAFF TGTGCCAGCAGCGTGGGGACGGTGAACACTGAAGCTTTCTTT
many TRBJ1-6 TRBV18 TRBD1 CASSPGTGLVPLHF TGTGCCAGCTCACCTGGGACAGGTTTGGTCCCCCTCCACTTT
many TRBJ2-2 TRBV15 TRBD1 CATTQGAGWTGELFF TGTGCCACAACGCAGGGGGCGGGATGGACCGGGGAGCTGTTTTTT
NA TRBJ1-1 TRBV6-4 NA CASSINRENTEAFF TGTGCCAGCAGCATCAACAGGGAGAACACTGAAGCTTTCTTT
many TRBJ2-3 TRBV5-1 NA CASSFRGTHTADTQYF TGCGCCAGCAGCTTCCGGGGTACCCACACAGCAGATACGCAGTATTTT
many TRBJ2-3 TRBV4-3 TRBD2 CASSLASGGRTDTQYF TGCGCCAGCAGCCTAGCGAGCGGGGGCCGCACAGATACGCAGTATTTT
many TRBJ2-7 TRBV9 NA CASSVGRDSSYEQYF TGTGCCAGCAGCGTAGGGCGGGACAGCTCCTACGAGCAGTACTTC
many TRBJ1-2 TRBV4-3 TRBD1 CASSQGGDRHNYGYTF TGCGCCAGCAGCCAGGGAGGGGACAGGCATAACTATGGCTACACCTTC
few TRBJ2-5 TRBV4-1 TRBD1 CASSIDREETQYF TGCGCCAGCAGCATTGACAGGGAAGAGACCCAGTACTTC
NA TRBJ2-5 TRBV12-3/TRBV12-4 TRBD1 CASSLVNRGVETQYF TGTGCCAGCAGTTTAGTCAACAGGGGGGTAGAGACCCAGTACTTC
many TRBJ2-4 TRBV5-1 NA CASSLEMGAKNIQYF TGCGCCAGCAGCTTGGAAATGGGAGCCAAAAACATTCAGTACTTC
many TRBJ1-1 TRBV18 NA CASSPSDGTEAFF TGTGCCAGCTCCCCCTCCGACGGCACTGAAGCTTTCTTT
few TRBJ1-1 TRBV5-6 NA CASSSGEAGTEAFF TGTGCCAGCAGTTCAGGGGAGGCGGGCACTGAAGCTTTCTTT
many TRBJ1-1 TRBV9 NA CASSKWTGLNTEAFF TGTGCCAGCAGCAAATGGACGGGGTTGAACACTGAAGCTTTCTTT
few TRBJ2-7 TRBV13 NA CASSLVGGLRPYEQYF TGTGCCAGCAGCTTAGTTGGGGGCCTGAGACCCTACGAGCAGTACTTC
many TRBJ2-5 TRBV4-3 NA CASSQGIGIETQYF TGCGCCAGCAGCCAAGGGATAGGTATAGAGACCCAGTACTTC
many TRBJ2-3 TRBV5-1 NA CASSRSSTDTQYF TGCGCCAGCAGCCGTTCCAGCACAGATACGCAGTATTTT
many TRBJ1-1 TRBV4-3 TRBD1 CASSQDLQGALNTEAFF TGCGCCAGCAGCCAAGATCTACAGGGGGCCCTCAACACTGAAGCTTTCTTT
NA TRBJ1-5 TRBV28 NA CASSPPATGDQPQHF TGTGCCAGCAGTCCCCCCGCGACGGGAGATCAGCCCCAGCATTTT
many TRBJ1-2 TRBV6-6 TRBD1 CASSYSSPGGSNYGYTF TGTGCCAGCAGTTACTCGTCGCCAGGGGGTTCCAACTATGGCTACACCTTC
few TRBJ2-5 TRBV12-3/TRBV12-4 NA CASSSSTSGGYQETQYF NA
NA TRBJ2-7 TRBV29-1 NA CSVSGTYSYEQYF TGCAGCGTTAGTGGGACCTACTCCTACGAGCAGTACTTC
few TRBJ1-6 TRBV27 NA CASSLRASLSPLHF TGTGCCAGCAGTTTACGGGCTTCCCTTTCACCCCTCCACTTT
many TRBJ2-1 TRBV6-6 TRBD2 CASSPGLAGFDEQFF TGTGCCAGCAGTCCGGGACTAGCGGGCTTCGATGAGCAGTTCTTC
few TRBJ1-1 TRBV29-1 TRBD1 CSVRQGAGTEAFF TGCAGCGTCAGACAGGGGGCCGGGACTGAAGCTTTCTTT
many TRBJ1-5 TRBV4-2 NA CASSQEPTAINQPQHF TGTGCCAGCAGCCAAGAACCGACAGCGATTAATCAGCCCCAGCATTTT
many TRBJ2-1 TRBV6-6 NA CASSYLVVGEQFF TGTGCCAGCAGTTACTTGGTTGTCGGTGAGCAGTTCTTC
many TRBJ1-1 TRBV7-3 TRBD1 CASSPPPGQGWTEAFF TGTGCCAGCAGTCCCCCACCCGGACAGGGATGGACTGAAGCTTTCTTT
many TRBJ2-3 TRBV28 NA CASSLRVGGTDTQYF TGTGCCAGCAGTTTACGGGTGGGAGGCACAGATACGCAGTATTTT
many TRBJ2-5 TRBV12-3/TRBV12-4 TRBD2 CASSPRLRTSVGETQYF TGTGCCAGCAGTCCCCGCTTAAGGACTAGCGTCGGGGAGACCCAGTACTTC
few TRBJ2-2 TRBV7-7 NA CASSLFAGELFF TGTGCCAGCAGCTTATTTGCCGGGGAGCTGTTTTTT